These T cell receptor beta chains were read from a single sample in a study of blood T cell repertoires in COVID-19. Profiling relied on immunoSEQ multiplex PCR, and the TCRdb table lists in-frame clones only, not all of them. The table lists about 91,000 clones, roughly 88% of them singletons. The material sequenced was peripheral blood. These TCRs come from a woman in her seventies with acute or convalescent COVID-19. Both conserved end residues are part of each CDR3. D genes are given only for firm matches. Clone size is stated in some rows and not others, as once, few, many or a class when expanded.

CDR3 DNA: TGTGCCTGGAGTGTACGGGGGTCTTCGGCTGGCTACACCTTC; CDR3 protein: CAWSVRGSSAGYTF; clone size: .; J gene: TRBJ1-2; D gene: .; V gene: TRBV30
CDR3 DNA: TGTGCCAGCAGAGACGGACTAGCGGGTAGGACCGGGGAGCTGTTTTTT; CDR3 protein: CASRDGLAGRTGELFF; clone size: few; J gene: TRBJ2-2; D gene: TRBD2; V gene: TRBV2
CDR3 DNA: TGCGCCAGCAGCCAAGCCGGAGGGACGGGGTACGAGCAGTACTTC; CDR3 protein: CASSQAGGTGYEQYF; clone size: .; J gene: TRBJ2-7; D gene: .; V gene: TRBV4-1
CDR3 DNA: TGTGCCACCAGCAAAAGACAGGGAGTTAACTATGGCTACACCTTC; CDR3 protein: CATSKRQGVNYGYTF; clone size: .; J gene: TRBJ1-2; D gene: TRBD1; V gene: TRBV15
CDR3 DNA: TGTGCCAGTAGCAGGACTACATACAATGAGCAGTTCTTC; CDR3 protein: CASSRTTYNEQFF; clone size: .; J gene: TRBJ2-1; D gene: .; V gene: TRBV19
CDR3 DNA: TGTGCCAGCAGCTTAGGGGTCCCGGGCGAGCAGTACTTC; CDR3 protein: CASSLGVPGEQYF; clone size: few; J gene: TRBJ2-7; D gene: .; V gene: TRBV13
CDR3 DNA: TGTGCCAGCAGTTTTCTACTAGCGGAACGGAGGGATGAGCAGTTCTTC; CDR3 protein: CASSFLLAERRDEQFF; clone size: .; J gene: TRBJ2-1; D gene: TRBD2; V gene: TRBV27
CDR3 DNA: TGTGCCAGCAAAATGACTAGCGACAACACCGAGGAGCTGTTTTTT; CDR3 protein: CASKMTSDNTEELFF; clone size: once; J gene: TRBJ2-2; D gene: TRBD2; V gene: TRBV27
CDR3 DNA: TGTGCCAGCAGCCGGGAGTATGGCTACACCTTC; CDR3 protein: CASSREYGYTF; clone size: .; J gene: TRBJ1-2; D gene: .; V gene: TRBV4-2
CDR3 DNA: TGTGCCATCGGATTCGACAGGGGTCCGTCCGAGCAGTACTTC; CDR3 protein: CAIGFDRGPSEQYF; clone size: .; J gene: TRBJ2-7; D gene: TRBD1; V gene: TRBV10-3
CDR3 DNA: TGCGCCAGCAGCTTGGGGGGGACTAATTTTAATGAGCAGTTCTTC; CDR3 protein: CASSLGGTNFNEQFF; clone size: .; J gene: TRBJ2-1; D gene: TRBD2; V gene: TRBV5-1
CDR3 DNA: TGTGCCAGCAGACCGCCTTCGGAAACAGGGACCTACGAGCAGTACTTC; CDR3 protein: CASRPPSETGTYEQYF; clone size: .; J gene: TRBJ2-7; D gene: .; V gene: TRBV27
CDR3 DNA: TGTGCCAGCAGCTTGGCGGGGGGAAGCTCCTACAATGAGCAGTTCTTC; CDR3 protein: CASSLAGGSSYNEQFF; clone size: .; J gene: TRBJ2-1; D gene: TRBD2; V gene: TRBV5-4
CDR3 DNA: TGTGCCAGCAGCGTAGCTGGGGGGGGGCAGTTCTTC; CDR3 protein: CASSVAGGGQFF; clone size: .; J gene: TRBJ2-1; D gene: TRBD2; V gene: TRBV9
CDR3 DNA: TGTGCCAGCAGCGCTGACAGGGTACTATCCGGAAACACCATATATTTT; CDR3 protein: CASSADRVLSGNTIYF; clone size: .; J gene: TRBJ1-3; D gene: TRBD1; V gene: TRBV2
CDR3 DNA: TGCGCCAGCAGCACGGGACAGATCAATCAGCCCCAGCATTTT; CDR3 protein: CASSTGQINQPQHF; clone size: .; J gene: TRBJ1-5; D gene: TRBD1; V gene: TRBV5-1
CDR3 DNA: TGTGCCAGCAGCTTAGCACGACAGGGCAATGAGCAGTTCTTC; CDR3 protein: CASSLARQGNEQFF; clone size: .; J gene: TRBJ2-1; D gene: TRBD1; V gene: TRBV11-2
CDR3 DNA: TGCGCCAGCAGCCAAGCACAGGAGGGCGAGCAGTACTTC; CDR3 protein: CASSQAQEGEQYF; clone size: .; J gene: TRBJ2-7; D gene: .; V gene: TRBV4-1
CDR3 DNA: TGTGCCACCAGCAGCCGGGAGGGTAGCGGCACTGAAGCTTTCTTT; CDR3 protein: CATSSREGSGTEAFF; clone size: .; J gene: TRBJ1-1; D gene: .; V gene: TRBV15
CDR3 DNA: TGTGCCAGCTCACCACCGCAGAGCGTAGCCAAAAACATTCAGTACTTC; CDR3 protein: CASSPPQSVAKNIQYF; clone size: .; J gene: TRBJ2-4; D gene: .; V gene: TRBV18
CDR3 DNA: TGTGCCAGCAGTACAGCCTTTCCCGACAGGGGGCGACTCAATTCACCCCTCCACTTT; CDR3 protein: CASSTAFPDRGRLNSPLHF; clone size: once; J gene: TRBJ1-6; D gene: TRBD1; V gene: TRBV27
CDR3 DNA: TGTGCCAGCAGCGACTATACCGGACCGGGGCAGTTCTTC; CDR3 protein: CASSDYTGPGQFF; clone size: few; J gene: TRBJ2-1; D gene: .; V gene: TRBV5-6
CDR3 DNA: TGTGCCTGGAGTCCCCGGGACAGGGGGCGTCGAACTGAAGCTTTCTTT; CDR3 protein: CAWSPRDRGRRTEAFF; clone size: .; J gene: TRBJ1-1; D gene: TRBD1; V gene: TRBV30
CDR3 DNA: TGTGCCTGGAGTTCGGGTTTTGGGGAGCTGTTTTTT; CDR3 protein: CAWSSGFGELFF; clone size: .; J gene: TRBJ2-2; D gene: .; V gene: TRBV30
CDR3 DNA: TGTGCCAGCAGCCCGGAGTTCGATAGCCGTAATGAGCAGTTCTTC; CDR3 protein: CASSPEFDSRNEQFF; clone size: .; J gene: TRBJ2-1; D gene: .; V gene: TRBV11-2
CDR3 DNA: TGTGCCAGCAGTTTATCAGCGACCAAAAACATTCAGTACTTC; CDR3 protein: CASSLSATKNIQYF; clone size: .; J gene: TRBJ2-4; D gene: .; V gene: TRBV27
CDR3 DNA: TGTGCCTGGAGTGTCGGGGGGGCCTACAATGAGCAGTTCTTC; CDR3 protein: CAWSVGGAYNEQFF; clone size: .; J gene: TRBJ2-1; D gene: TRBD2; V gene: TRBV30